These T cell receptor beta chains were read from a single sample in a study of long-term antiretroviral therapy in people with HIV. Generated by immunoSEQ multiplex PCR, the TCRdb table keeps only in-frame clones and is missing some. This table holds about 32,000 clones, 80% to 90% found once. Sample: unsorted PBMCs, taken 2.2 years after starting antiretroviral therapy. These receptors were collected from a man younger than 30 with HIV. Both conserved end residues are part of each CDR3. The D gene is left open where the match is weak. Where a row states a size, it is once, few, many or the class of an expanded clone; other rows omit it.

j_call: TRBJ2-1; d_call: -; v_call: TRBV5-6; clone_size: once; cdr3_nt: TGTGCCAGCAGCTTAGCGTACAATGAGCAGTTCTTC; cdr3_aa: CASSLAYNEQFF
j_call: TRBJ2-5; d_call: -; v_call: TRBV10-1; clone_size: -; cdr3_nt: TGCGCCAGCAGTGCGACCATCCAGGAGACCCAGTACTTC; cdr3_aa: CASSATIQETQYF
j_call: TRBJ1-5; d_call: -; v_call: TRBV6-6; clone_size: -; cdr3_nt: TGTGCCAGCAGTTCAGTCCAGGGAGGCAATCAGCCCCAGCATTTT; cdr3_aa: CASSSVQGGNQPQHF
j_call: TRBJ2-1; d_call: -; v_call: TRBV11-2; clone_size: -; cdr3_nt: TGTGCCAGCAGCTTAGGTTGGGGAGGAGGCTACAATGAGCAGTTCTTC; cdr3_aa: CASSLGWGGGYNEQFF
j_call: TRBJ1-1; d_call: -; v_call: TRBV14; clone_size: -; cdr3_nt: TGTGCCAGCAGCCTGACAGGAGGGGCGAACACTGAAGCTTTCTTT; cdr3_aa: CASSLTGGANTEAFF
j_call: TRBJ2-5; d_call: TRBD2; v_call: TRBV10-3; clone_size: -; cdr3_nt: TGTGCCATCAGTGCCCGAGAAGGACTAGCGGGAGGGTTTAGGCAAGAGACCCAGTACTTC; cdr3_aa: CAISAREGLAGGFRQETQYF
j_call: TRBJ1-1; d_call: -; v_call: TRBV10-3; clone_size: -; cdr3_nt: TGTGCCATCAGTGAAGATTCAGGGTGGGGGGTCACTGAAGCTTTCTTT; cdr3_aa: CAISEDSGWGVTEAFF
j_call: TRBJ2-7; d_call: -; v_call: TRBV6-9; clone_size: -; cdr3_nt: TGTGCCAGCAGTTACCGACCCGCCTACGAGCAGTACTTC; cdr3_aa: CASSYRPAYEQYF
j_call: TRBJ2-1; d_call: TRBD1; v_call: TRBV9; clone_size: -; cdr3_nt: TGTGCCAGCAGCCCGACCTCCCGGACAGGGATTTACAATGAGCAGTTCTTC; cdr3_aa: CASSPTSRTGIYNEQFF
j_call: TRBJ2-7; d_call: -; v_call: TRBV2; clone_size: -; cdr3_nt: TGTGCCAGCAGTGAGCGGGACAGTGGGGAGCAGTACTTC; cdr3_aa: CASSERDSGEQYF
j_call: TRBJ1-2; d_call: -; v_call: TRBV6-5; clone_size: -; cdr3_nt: TGTGCCAGCAGGAACAGAGCAGGTCCCCAGGGCTACACCTTC; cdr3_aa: CASRNRAGPQGYTF
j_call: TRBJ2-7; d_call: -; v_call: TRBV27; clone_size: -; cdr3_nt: TGTGCCAGCCACGGGGTTTCCTACGAGCAGTACTTC; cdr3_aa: CASHGVSYEQYF
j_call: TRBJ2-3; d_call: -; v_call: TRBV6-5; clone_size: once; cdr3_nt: TGTGCCAGCGGGAGCGGGAGCACAGATACGCAGTATTTT; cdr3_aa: CASGSGSTDTQYF
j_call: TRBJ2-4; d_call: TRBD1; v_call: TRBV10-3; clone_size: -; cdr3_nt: TGTGCCATCAGTGAGGACAGGGGTGCCAAAAACATTCAGTACTTC; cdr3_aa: CAISEDRGAKNIQYF
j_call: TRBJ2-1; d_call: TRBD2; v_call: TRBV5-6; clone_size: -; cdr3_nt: TGTGCCAGCAGCTTGGGGACTAGCGGGATACTTGGAGAGCAGTTCTTC; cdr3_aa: CASSLGTSGILGEQFF
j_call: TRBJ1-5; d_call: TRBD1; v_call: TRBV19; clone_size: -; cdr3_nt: TGTGCCAGCATGAAGGGGACAGGGCATAATCAGCCCCAGCATTTT; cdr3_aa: CASMKGTGHNQPQHF
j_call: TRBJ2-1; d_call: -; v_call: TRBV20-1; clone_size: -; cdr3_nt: TGCAGCGTATTTGGGGGGAATGAGCAGTTCTTC; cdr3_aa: CSVFGGNEQFF
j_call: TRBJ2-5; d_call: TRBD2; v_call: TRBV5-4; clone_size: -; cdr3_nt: TGTGCCAGCAGCTTGACTAGCGCCTCCCAAGAGACCCAGTACTTC; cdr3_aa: CASSLTSASQETQYF
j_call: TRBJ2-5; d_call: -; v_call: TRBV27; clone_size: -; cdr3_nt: TGTGCCAGCAGCCCCGGAGGGCCTTCGAAGACCCAGTACTTC; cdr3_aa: CASSPGGPSKTQYF
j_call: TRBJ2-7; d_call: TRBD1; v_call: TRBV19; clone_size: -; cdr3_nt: TGTGCCAGTAGAAGTATCGAGGCCGGGACAGGGGCCTACGAGCAGTACTTC; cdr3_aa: CASRSIEAGTGAYEQYF
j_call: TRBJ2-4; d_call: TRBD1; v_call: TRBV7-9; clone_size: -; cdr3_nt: TGTGCCAGCAGCCTGGGACAGGGTATGGCCAAAAACATTCAGTACTTC; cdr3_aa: CASSLGQGMAKNIQYF
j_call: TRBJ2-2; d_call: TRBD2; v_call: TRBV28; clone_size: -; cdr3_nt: TGTGCCAGCAGCTTCGTCCAAGCGGGAGTGATCACCGGGGAGCTGTTTTTT; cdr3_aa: CASSFVQAGVITGELFF
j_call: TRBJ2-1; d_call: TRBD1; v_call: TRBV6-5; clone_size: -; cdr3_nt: TGTGCCAGCAGTAAAGGACAGGGGGACTACAATGAGCAGTTCTTC; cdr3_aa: CASSKGQGDYNEQFF
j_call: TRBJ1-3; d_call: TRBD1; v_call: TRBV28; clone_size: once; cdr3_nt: TGTGCCAGCAGTTTCTCAGGGGGCGCTGGAAACACCATATATTTT; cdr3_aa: CASSFSGGAGNTIYF
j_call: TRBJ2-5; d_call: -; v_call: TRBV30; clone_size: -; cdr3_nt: TGTGCCTGGAGCGGACAGCAAGAGACCCAGTACTTC; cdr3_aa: CAWSGQQETQYF
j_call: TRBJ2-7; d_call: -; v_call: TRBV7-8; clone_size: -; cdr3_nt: TGTGCCAGCAGCTTAGCGGCCGGGGAAGGCTACGAGCAGTACTTC; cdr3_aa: CASSLAAGEGYEQYF
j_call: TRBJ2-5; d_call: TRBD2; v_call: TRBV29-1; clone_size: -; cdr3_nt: TGCAGCGCCCTTGGGACTAGCGGGGAGACCCAGTACTTC; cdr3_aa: CSALGTSGETQYF
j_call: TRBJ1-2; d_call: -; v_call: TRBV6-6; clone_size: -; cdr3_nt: TGTGCCAGCAGTCTAACAGACTATGGCTACACCTTC; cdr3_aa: CASSLTDYGYTF
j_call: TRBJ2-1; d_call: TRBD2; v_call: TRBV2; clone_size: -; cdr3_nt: TGTGCCAGCAGTGAACTAGCGGCGCTAGACAATGAGCAGTTCTTC; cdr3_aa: CASSELAALDNEQFF
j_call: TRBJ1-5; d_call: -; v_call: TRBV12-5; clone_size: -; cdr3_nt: TGTGCTAGTGGTTTGGGAGGGTCGTGGCAGCCCCAGCATTTT; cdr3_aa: CASGLGGSWQPQHF
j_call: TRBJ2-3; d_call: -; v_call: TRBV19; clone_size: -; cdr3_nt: TGTGCTTGCGGGGTTTCTAGCACAGATACGCAGTATTTT; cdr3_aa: CACGVSSTDTQYF
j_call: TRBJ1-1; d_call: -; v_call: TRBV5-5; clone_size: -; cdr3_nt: TGTGCCAGCAGCTTATATCAAGTGGTGAACACTGAAGCTTTCTTT; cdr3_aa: CASSLYQVVNTEAFF
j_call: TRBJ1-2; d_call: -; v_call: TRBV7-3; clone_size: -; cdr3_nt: TGTGCCAGCAGCCCGGGGGGCGCCGGATCCCACTATGGCTACACCTTC; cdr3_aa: CASSPGGAGSHYGYTF
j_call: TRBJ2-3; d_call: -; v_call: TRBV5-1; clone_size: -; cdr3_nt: TGCGCCAGCAGTGTTGTGGGGGGGTCCGGGGGCGCCACAGATACGCAGTATTTT; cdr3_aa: CASSVVGGSGGATDTQYF
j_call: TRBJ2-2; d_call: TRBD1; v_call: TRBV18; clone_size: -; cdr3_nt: TGTGCCAGCTCACTTCCGGGACAGGGAAAGACCGGGGAGCTGTTTTTT; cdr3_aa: CASSLPGQGKTGELFF